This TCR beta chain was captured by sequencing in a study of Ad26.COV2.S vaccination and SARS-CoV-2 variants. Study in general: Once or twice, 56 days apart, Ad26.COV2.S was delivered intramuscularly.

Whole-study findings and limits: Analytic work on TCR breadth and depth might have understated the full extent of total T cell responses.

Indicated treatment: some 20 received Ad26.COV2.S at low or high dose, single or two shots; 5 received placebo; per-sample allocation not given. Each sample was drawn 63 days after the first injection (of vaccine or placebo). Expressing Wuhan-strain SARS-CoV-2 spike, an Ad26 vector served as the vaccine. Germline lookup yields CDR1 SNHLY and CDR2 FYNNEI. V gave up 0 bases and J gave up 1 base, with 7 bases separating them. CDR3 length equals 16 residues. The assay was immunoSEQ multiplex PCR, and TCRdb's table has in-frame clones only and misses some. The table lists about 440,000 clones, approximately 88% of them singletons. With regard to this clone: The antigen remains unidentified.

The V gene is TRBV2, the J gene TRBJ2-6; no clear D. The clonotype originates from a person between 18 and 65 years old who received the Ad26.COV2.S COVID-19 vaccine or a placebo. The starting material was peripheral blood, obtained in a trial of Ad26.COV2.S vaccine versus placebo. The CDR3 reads CASSEALGSGANVLTF. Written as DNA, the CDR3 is TGTGCCAGCAGTGAAGCGCTTGGGTCTGGGGCCAACGTCCTGACTTTC.